Below are 17 T cell receptor beta chains sequenced from a single sample in a study of PD-1 blockade in classical Hodgkin lymphoma. Autologous stem cell transplantation was followed by relapse in every patient, and brentuximab vedotin exposure varied. Using immunoSEQ multiplex PCR, the repertoire was profiled, and TCRdb retains in-frame clones only, with some absent. The data hold 35,000 to 45,000 clones, with over 65% observed a single time. The sequences come from peripheral blood mononuclear cells (PBMCs), collected before the second cycle of nivolumab. The receptors here all came from a human donor with classical Hodgkin lymphoma.

The J gene is TRBJ1-3, the V gene TRBV7-2; the D is unclear. The CDR3 is 15 amino acids. Trimming stripped 1 base from V and 4 bases from J, with 11 bases between. CDR1 SGHTA and CDR2 FQGNSA come from the germline V gene. CDR3 bases: TGTGCCAGCAGCTTAGATCGCCAGGCAGGAAACACCATATATTTT. It codes for CASSLDRQAGNTIYF. The variable domain in full, completed from reference TRBV7-2 and TRBJ1-3, reads GAGVSQSPSNKVTEKGKDVELRCDPISGHTALYWYRQSLGQGLEFLIYFQGNSAPDKSGLPSDRFSAERTGGSVSTLTIQRTQQEDSAVYLCASSLDRQAGNTIYFGEGSWLTVV.

This chain uses TRBV7-8 with TRBJ2-1; D tentatively reads TRBD1 or TRBD2 (5 bases each). The CDR3 has 18 amino acids. Trimming took off 5 bases at V and 6 bases at J, with 26 bases between the two ends. Germline CDR1 SGHVS, CDR2 FQNEAQ. The CDR3 sequence: CASSPFPGPEFNGNEQFF. The CDR3 nucleotides are TGTGCCAGCAGCCCTTTCCCGGGACCCGAATTTAACGGCAATGAGCAGTTCTTC.

This clone came up a few times. The gene calls are TRBV28 and TRBJ2-1, with 7 bases that match TRBD2. The V gene end was trimmed by 3 bases and the J gene end by 8 bases; junction bases not matched to a gene: 1. Germline assignment: CDR1 MDHEN and CDR2 SYDVKM. The CDR3 loop spans 12 amino acids. The CDR3 DNA reads TGTGCCAGCAGTTTGGGGGGGGATGAGCAGTTCTTC. Translated, it gives CASSLGGDEQFF.

The chain is built from TRBV19 and TRBJ2-1; 9 bases agree with TRBD2. The CDR3 consists of 18 residues. Germline V gene sequence: CDR1 LNHDA, CDR2 SQIVND (reference sequence). The V segment lost 3 bases and the J segment 2 bases; nucleotides outside the gene matches: 11. The CDR3 sequence: CASSIHGSGRSPYNEQFF. Written as DNA, the CDR3 is TGTGCCAGTAGTATCCACGGTAGCGGGAGATCCCCCTACAATGAGCAGTTCTTC.

The chain uses TRBV6-5 and TRBJ1-6; D gene unclear. The CDR3 is made up of 13 amino acids. Trimming left V 8 bases short and J 0 bases short, with 5 bases between. The germline CDR1 and CDR2 sequences are MNHEY and SVGAGI. DNA for the CDR3: TGTGCCAGCTATCGCTCCTATAATTCACCCCTCCACTTT. Its protein product is CASYRSYNSPLHF.

This clone was counted a few times. Other DNA sequences from this sample encode an identical CDR3 as well. The V and J genes are TRBV4-1 and TRBJ2-1; D unresolved. The CDR3 is 13 residues long. Trimming pared 1 base from V and 3 bases from J, leaving 4 bases between. The germline gives CDR1 MGHRA, CDR2 YSYEKL. In DNA form, the CDR3 reads TGCGCCAGCAGCCAAGGGGACTACAATGAGCAGTTCTTC. Its translation is CASSQGDYNEQFF.

This clone was counted a few times. V gene TRBV5-4 combines with J gene TRBJ1-1; D gene unclear. CDR3 length equals 13 residues. V was pared by 5 bases and J by 2 bases, with 10 bases between. Germline V CDR1 and CDR2: SGHNT, YYREEE (reference sequence). The CDR3 bases are TGTGCCAGCAGTAGGCGGGTAAACACTGAAGCTTTCTTT. The encoded protein is CASSRRVNTEAFF.

The genes are TRBV5-1 and TRBJ2-1; no clear D gene. The CDR3 contains 16 residues. V was cut by 0 bases and J by 6 bases, with 16 bases left in between. The V gene's germline CDR1 is SGHRS and CDR2 YFSETQ. CDR3 sequence reads: CASSLEISSLVNEQFF. Here the CDR3 DNA reads TGCGCCAGCAGCTTGGAGATTAGCTCTTTAGTCAATGAGCAGTTCTTC.

The chain carries TRBV2 and TRBJ2-4, with D perhaps matching TRBD2 (5 bases). The CDR3 totals 15 residues. V dropped 6 bases and J dropped 8 bases, with 20 bases sitting between them. Germline V gene data show CDR1 as SNHLY and CDR2 as FYNNEI. CDR3: CASSPGLLNRDIQYF. The CDR3, as DNA: TGTGCCAGCAGCCCCGGACTTCTTAATCGGGACATTCAGTACTTC. The full variable domain, rest sourced from reference TRBV2 and TRBJ2-4, is EPEVTQTPSHQVTQMGQEVILRCVPISNHLYFYWYRQILGQKVEFLVSFYNNEISEKSEIFDDQFSVERPDGSNFTLKIRSTKLEDSAMYFCASSPGLLNRDIQYFGAGTRLSVL.

J is TRBJ1-5 and V is TRBV7-2, with a tentative D call TRBD1 (5 bases). The length of the CDR3 is 18 residues. Germline-derived CDR1 and CDR2 are SGHTA and FQGNSA. Trimming took 2 bases from V and 0 from J, leaving 17 bases between them. The CDR3 sequence: CASSLTFFGGDSNQPQHF. Written as DNA, the CDR3 is TGTGCCAGCAGCTTAACTTTTTTCGGAGGGGATAGCAATCAGCCCCAGCATTTT.

The rearrangement joins TRBV5-1 to TRBJ2-4, with no clear D. CDR3 length: 14 amino acids. CDR1 and CDR2 from the germline V gene are SGHRS and YFSETQ. The V end was cut by 1 base, the J end by 8 bases, with 13 bases between. CDR3 sequence: CASSLTEVADIQYF. CDR3 in DNA: TGCGCCAGCAGCTTGACCGAGGTGGCGGACATTCAGTACTTC.

This sequence joins TRBV5-6 and TRBJ2-1, with D tentatively TRBD1 (6 bases). In germline, CDR1 is SGHDT, CDR2 YYEEEE. V lost 4 bases to trimming and J lost 8 bases, with 16 bases between them. The CDR3 consists of 14 residues. The CDR3 reads CASSPSFRGDEQFF. CDR3 DNA: TGTGCCAGCAGCCCGTCTTTCAGGGGCGATGAGCAGTTCTTC.

This clone was found a few times. The chain is built from TRBV7-2 and TRBJ1-1; D gene ambiguous. The CDR3 is 14 amino acids. CDR1 and CDR2 (germline): SGHTA, FQGNSA. V lost 3 bases to trimming and J lost 0 bases, with 8 bases between them. This chain's CDR3 is CASSLGQVNTEAFF. DNA for the CDR3: TGTGCCAGCAGCTTGGGCCAAGTGAACACTGAAGCTTTCTTT.

The chain recombines TRBV4-3 with TRBJ2-2; tentative D call: TRBD2 (5 bases). The CDR3 length is 16 residues. Germline values: CDR1 LGHNA, CDR2 YSLEER. With 0 bases removed from V and 2 bases from J, the gap between germline ends came to 10 bases. This CDR3 reads CASSQDQRGNTGELFF. In DNA form, the CDR3 reads TGCGCCAGCAGCCAAGACCAACGGGGAAACACCGGGGAGCTGTTTTTT.

The genes are TRBV6-5 and TRBJ2-5; tentatively, D is TRBD2 (5 bases). This CDR3 has 12 residues. Trimming removed 7 bases from V and 7 bases from J, with 13 bases in between. The germline V gene has CDR1 MNHEY and CDR2 SVGAGI. Here the CDR3 reads CASTLLGGTQYF. The CDR3 coding sequence is TGTGCCAGCACCCTACTCGGAGGGACCCAGTACTTC.

The chain recombines TRBV12-5 with TRBJ1-2; 8 bases fit TRBD1. The length of the CDR3 is 13 residues. Germline CDR1 LGHNT, CDR2 FRNRAP. The V segment lost 6 bases and the J segment 7 bases; nucleotides outside the gene matches: 7. This chain's CDR3 is CASGQYTGGGYTF. The CDR3 nucleotides are TGTGCTAGTGGACAATATACAGGGGGTGGCTACACCTTC.

This clone has only a few counts. Distinct nucleotide sequences in the sample also encode this CDR3. J is TRBJ1-4 and V is TRBV30; no reliable D call. Germline V gives CDR1 GTSNPN, CDR2 SVGIG (reference sequence). The CDR3 runs to 12 residues. V dropped 0 bases and J dropped 7 bases, with 6 bases sitting between them. In DNA, the CDR3 is TGTGCCTGGAGTGTACTTGGTGAAAAACTGTTTTTT. Translating it yields CAWSVLGEKLFF.